This T cell receptor (beta chain) was recovered during a study of graft-versus-host responses after intestinal transplantation. As for the study in general: Recipients uniformly received anti-thymocyte globulin induction, followed by tacrolimus and steroids for three to four years. Regarding the study as a whole: Detected in recipient marrow were GvH clones, some of which were first observed in ileum or blood.

Germline V gene lookup returns CDR1 SGHDT and CDR2 YYEEEE. The CDR3 sequence is 16 residues long. V gave up 0 bases and J gave up 8 bases; unmatched junction bases: 11. TCRdb's table, derived via immunoSEQ multiplex PCR, lists solely in-frame clones and lacks some. The table shows 55,000 to 85,000 clones, with around 90% occurring only once. Worth noting for this clone: No antigen is known for it.

The sequencing here drew on unstimulated CD8+ T cells sorted from spleen or lymph node cells, taken before intestinal transplant. The chain combines TRBV5-6 with TRBJ2-1; 7 nucleotides agree with TRBD1. The TCR originated in a human donor who received an intestinal transplant. CDR3 bases: TGTGCCAGCAGCTTGGAGGGGGAGAAAGGGGGCGATGAGCAGTTCTTC. This sequence encodes CASSLEGEKGGDEQFF.